This T cell receptor beta chain was captured in a study of technical replicates of blood from several donors. Profiling relied on immunoSEQ multiplex PCR, and the TCRdb table lists in-frame clones only, not all of them. There are 74,000 or so clones in the sample; 96% occur only once, and 0.2% lies in the top ten. Germline values: CDR1 SGHRS, CDR2 YFSETQ. CDR3 length: 15 residues. Trimming took 4 bases from V and 1 from J, leaving 12 bases between them. Sequencing was done on a sample of T cells isolated from PBMCs. V usage is TRBV5-1 and J usage is TRBJ1-5; no definite D call. The receptor's source is a human donor in good health. CDR3 in amino acids: CASSLAGGSNQPQHF. CDR3 nucleotides: TGCGCCAGCAGCCTAGCCGGTGGGAGCAATCAGCCCCAGCATTTT.